The 26 T cell receptor beta chains presented below share a single source sample, sequenced in a study of cytomegalovirus exposure and HLA in healthy donors. Produced via immunoSEQ multiplex PCR; TCRdb's table is partial and in-frame only. Altogether about 160,000 clones are present, approximately 90% being singletons, with the ten largest covering 3%. The sample consisted of PBMCs. These receptors were collected from a man younger than 35 in good health and CMV-seronegative.

The chain uses TRBV9 and TRBJ2-7; 8 positions agree with TRBD2. The CDR3 runs to 15 residues. V shed 7 bases and J 3 bases; nucleotides not matched to a gene: 12. The V gene's germline CDR1 is SGDLS and CDR2 YYNGEE. For the CDR3, the DNA is TGTGCCAGCCTTCTCGGGGGGGGCAGGGTCTACGAGCAGTACGTC. This translates into CASLLGGGRVYEQYV.

As regards this clone: Just one base apart from a much larger clone, this may be a read error. J is TRBJ1-1 and V is TRBV11-2; D not resolved. Germline V gives CDR1 SGHAT, CDR2 FQNNGV. The CDR3 sequence is 11 residues long. V lost 3 bases to trimming and J lost 4 bases, with 3 bases between them. The CDR3 sequence is CASSFRTEAFF. The CDR3 nucleotides read TGTGCCAGCAGCTTTCGCACTGAAGCTTTCTTT.

This rearrangement joins TRBV5-5 to TRBJ1-2, with 12 nucleotides matching TRBD1. CDR1 and CDR2 (germline): SGHKS, YYEKEE (reference sequence). The CDR3 runs to 15 residues. V was clipped by 4 bases and J by 7 bases; unmatched bases: 8. The CDR3 DNA reads TGTGCCAGCAGCGTCCCGGGACAGGGGGCGGCTGGCTACACCTTC. The encoded protein is CASSVPGQGAAGYTF. Using reference TRBV5-5 and TRBJ1-2 for the parts outside the CDR3, the full variable domain is DAGVTQSPTHLIKTRGQQVTLRCSPISGHKSVSWYQQVLGQGPQFIFQYYEKEERGRGNFPDRFSARQFPNYSSELNVNALLLGDSALYLCASSVPGQGAAGYTFGSGTRLTVV.

In this sample, this clone turned up once. The genes are TRBV25-1 and TRBJ1-5; 7 positions agree with TRBD1. V gave up 4 bases and J gave up 3 bases; unmatched junction bases: 3. There are 14 residues in the CDR3. Germline V CDR1 and CDR2: MGHDK, SYGVNS. The chain's CDR3 is CASSVTGINQPQHF. As DNA, the CDR3 is TGTGCCAGCAGTGTGACAGGGATCAATCAGCCCCAGCATTTT.

The rearrangement links TRBV7-9 to TRBJ1-1, with no clear D. With 4 bases removed from V and 8 bases from J, the gap between germline ends came to 11 bases. Germline V gene data show CDR1 as SEHNR and CDR2 as FQNEAQ (reference sequence). The CDR3 spans 12 residues. CDR3 nucleotides: TGTGCCAGCAGCTCAAACTCGGGAGAAGCTTTCTTT. Its translation: CASSSNSGEAFF.

V and J are TRBV5-4 and TRBJ1-2, with 7 bases fitting TRBD1. Germline CDR1 SGHNT, CDR2 YYREEE (reference sequence). Unmatched junction bases numbered 8, after V lost 4 bases and J lost 5 bases. This CDR3 spans 14 amino acids. The CDR3: CASSGGQPLYGYTF. CDR3 DNA: TGTGCCAGCAGCGGGGGACAGCCACTTTATGGCTACACCTTC.

CDR3 protein: CASSLDQYTQYF. For the CDR3, the DNA is TGTGCCAGCAGCTTAGATCAGTATACGCAGTATTTT. The chain links TRBV7-2 to TRBJ2-3, with D unresolved. The CDR3 has 12 residues. CDR1 and CDR2 (germline): SGHTA, FQGNSA. Trimming took off 1 base at V and 7 bases at J, with 6 bases between the two ends. The variable domain in full, completed from reference TRBV7-2 and TRBJ2-3, reads GAGVSQSPSNKVTEKGKDVELRCDPISGHTALYWYRQSLGQGLEFLIYFQGNSAPDKSGLPSDRFSAERTGGSVSTLTIQRTQQEDSAVYLCASSLDQYTQYFGPGTRLTVL.

The J gene is TRBJ2-1, the V gene TRBV29-1; 10 nucleotides agree with TRBD2. V gave up 1 base and J gave up 9 bases; unmatched junction bases: 9. The germline gives CDR1 SQVTM, CDR2 ANQGSEA. The CDR3 spans 15 residues. The CDR3 region is CSVEGTSGVGGEQFF. For the CDR3, the DNA is TGCAGCGTTGAAGGGACTAGCGGAGTTGGTGGTGAGCAGTTCTTC.

The rearrangement uses TRBV9 and TRBJ2-3; 11 nucleotides agree with TRBD2. Trimming cost V 2 bases and J 3 bases; bases outside gene matches: 11. This CDR3 region has 18 residues. Germline CDR1 is SGDLS and CDR2 is YYNGEE. DNA for the CDR3: TGTGCCAGCAGCGTTGATCCCGGGACTAGCGGCCCGACAGATACGCAGTATTTT. Encoded protein: CASSVDPGTSGPTDTQYF. The complete variable domain, with remaining parts taken from reference TRBV9 and TRBJ2-3, reads DSGVTQTPKHLITATGQRVTLRCSPRSGDLSVYWYQQSLDQGLQFLIQYYNGEERAKGNILERFSAQQFPDLHSELNLSSLELGDSALYFCASSVDPGTSGPTDTQYFGPGTRLTVL.

The rearrangement joins TRBV6-5 to TRBJ1-5; D is uncertain. Trimming removed 0 bases from V and 5 bases from J, with 5 bases in between. The germline V gene has CDR1 MNHEY and CDR2 SVGAGI. The CDR3 is 13 amino acids. The CDR3 DNA follows: TGTGCCAGCAGTTACTCGTCAGATCAGCCCCAGCATTTT. Residues: CASSYSSDQPQHF.

The chain recombines TRBV4-1 with TRBJ2-1; 7 bases align to TRBD1. CDR3 length: 15 amino acids. CDR1 and CDR2 from the germline V gene are MGHRA and YSYEKL. J gave up 3 bases and V 4 bases, and 6 bases lay outside the gene matches. This CDR3 reads CASSLRQGVYNEQFF. The CDR3 bases are TGCGCCAGCAGCCTCAGACAGGGAGTCTACAATGAGCAGTTCTTC.

Points on this clone: A read error may account for a junction end that differs from germline. The V call is TRBV2, the J call TRBJ2-1; TRBD2 matches 13 bases. Germline V CDR1 and CDR2: SNHLY, FYNNEI. The CDR3 length is 13 residues. CDR3 DNA: TGTGCCAGCAGTGAAGAGACCGGGACTAGCGGGGTCTTC. This translates into CASSEETGTSGVF.

CDR3 in amino acids: CASKLAGGSTRDTQYF. In DNA, the CDR3 is TGTGCCAGCAAACTAGCGGGGGGGTCTACCCGAGATACGCAGTATTTT. The V and J genes are TRBV7-9 and TRBJ2-3, with 13 nucleotides matching TRBD2. The V and J ends lost 7 bases and 5 bases, in that order; junction bases with no gene match: 9. Germline V CDR1 and CDR2: SEHNR, FQNEAQ (reference sequence). The CDR3 is 16 residues long. Supplemented by reference TRBV7-9 and TRBJ2-3, the full variable domain reads DTGVSQNPRHKITKRGQNVTFRCDPISEHNRLYWYRQTLGQGPEFLTYFQNEAQLEKSRLLSDRFSAERPKGSFSTLEIQRTEQGDSAMYLCASKLAGGSTRDTQYFGPGTRLTVL.

The chain combines TRBV25-1 with TRBJ1-6; 8 positions match TRBD1. Germline V lookup: CDR1 MGHDK, CDR2 SYGVNS. The CDR3 extends over 16 amino acids. The trim removed 3 bases at V and 9 bases at J, leaving 10 bases unmatched. CDR3 sequence (DNA): TGTGCCAGCAGTGATGGGGAGGGCAGGGGGCGTTCACCCCTCCACTTT. Translated, it gives CASSDGEGRGRSPLHF.

This clone was counted a single time. The V and J genes are TRBV19 and TRBJ2-2; D unresolved. Germline loops: CDR1 LNHDA, CDR2 SQIVND (reference sequence). The V end lost 1 base, the J end lost 4 bases, and 10 bases lay between the germline ends. The CDR3 totals 15 residues. The CDR3 spells CASSIGVRITGELFF. The CDR3 DNA sequence: TGTGCCAGTAGTATAGGTGTCAGGATCACCGGGGAGCTGTTTTTT.

The V and J genes are TRBV5-4 and TRBJ2-7; the D gene is possibly TRBD1 (6 bases). With 2 bases removed from V and 5 bases from J, the gap between germline ends came to 17 bases. Per the germline V gene, CDR1 is SGHNT and CDR2 is YYREEE (reference sequence). This CDR3 comprises 15 residues. CDR3 region: CASSLGSSGEHEQYV. The CDR3 nucleotides are TGTGCCAGCAGCTTAGGGTCCTCAGGGGAGCACGAGCAGTACGTC.

This clone was found a few times. The rearrangement links TRBV2 to TRBJ1-2, with D tentatively TRBD1 (6 bases). This CDR3 has 12 amino acids. V lost 3 bases to trimming and J lost 4 bases, with 6 bases between them. Germline loops: CDR1 SNHLY, CDR2 FYNNEI. In DNA, the CDR3 is TGTGCCAGCAGTGAGGACAGCTATGGCTACACCTTC. Protein product: CASSEDSYGYTF. Filled out from reference TRBV2 and TRBJ1-2, the complete variable domain reads EPEVTQTPSHQVTQMGQEVILRCVPISNHLYFYWYRQILGQKVEFLVSFYNNEISEKSEIFDDQFSVERPDGSNFTLKIRSTKLEDSAMYFCASSEDSYGYTFGSGTRLTVV.

The chain employs TRBV6-5 and TRBJ2-1; D may be TRBD2 (6 bases). The CDR3 totals 14 residues. Germline loops: CDR1 MNHEY, CDR2 SVGAGI. The V and J ends lost 4 bases and 5 bases respectively, with 12 bases between them. In DNA form, the CDR3 reads TGTGCCAGCAGTTGGTCGGGGAGGAACAATGAGCAGTTCTTC. Encoded protein: CASSWSGRNNEQFF.

The genes are TRBV7-9 and TRBJ2-1, with D perhaps TRBD1 (6 bases). The germline gives CDR1 SEHNR, CDR2 FQNEAQ (reference sequence). V gave up 4 bases and J gave up 0 bases, with 10 bases separating them. This CDR3 has 15 amino acids. CDR3 residues: CASSSRGSSYNEQFF. The CDR3 DNA is TGTGCCAGCAGCTCCAGGGGAAGCTCCTACAATGAGCAGTTCTTC.

This chain links TRBV28 with TRBJ2-1; a possible D gene is TRBD1 (6 bases). Germline assignment: CDR1 MDHEN and CDR2 SYDVKM. CDR3 length equals 15 residues. V lost 0 bases and J lost 0, with 6 bases in between. The CDR3 nucleotides read TGTGCCAGCAGTTTATGGACAGGCTCCTACAATGAGCAGTTCTTC. The encoded protein is CASSLWTGSYNEQFF.

The V call is TRBV29-1, the J call TRBJ2-5; maybe TRBD1 (6 bases). CDR1 is SQVTM, CDR2 ANQGSEA, per germline. V lost 0 bases and J 2 bases, leaving 13 bases between the germline ends. This CDR3 is built from 15 residues. The CDR3, as DNA: TGCAGCGTTGAAGACCTGGACAGCCCACAAGAGACCCAGTACTTC. This codes for CSVEDLDSPQETQYF. The entire variable domain, with the rest obtained from reference TRBV29-1 and TRBJ2-5, is as follows: SAVISQKPSRDICQRGTSLTIQCQVDSQVTMMFWYRQQPGQSLTLIATANQGSEATYESGFVIDKFPISRPNLTFSTLTVSNMSPEDSSIYLCSVEDLDSPQETQYFGPGTRLLVL.

The CDR3 is CASSSSGQGFLGTDTQYF. The DNA of the CDR3 is TGTGCCAGTAGTTCCTCCGGACAGGGGTTTTTAGGGACAGATACGCAGTATTTT. The J gene is TRBJ2-3, the V gene TRBV19, with TRBD1 matching over 9 bases. Germline CDR1 reads LNHDA; CDR2 reads SQIVND (reference sequence). With V trimmed by 5 bases and J by 3 bases, 15 bases remained unmatched. This CDR3 region has 18 residues. Based on the CDR3 plus reference TRBV19 and TRBJ2-3, the full variable domain is DGGITQSPKYLFRKEGQNVTLSCEQNLNHDAMYWYRQDPGQGLRLIYYSQIVNDFQKGDIAEGYSVSREKKESFPLTVTSAQKNPTAFYLCASSSSGQGFLGTDTQYFGPGTRLTVL.

The chain couples TRBV18 to TRBJ2-1; 8 bases agree with TRBD1. The V gene end was trimmed by 1 base and the J gene end by 0 bases; junction bases not matched to a gene: 8. The CDR3 extends over 18 amino acids. Per germline, CDR1 KGHSH and CDR2 LQKENI. The CDR3 protein is CASSPQGPGTGSYNEQFF. The CDR3 DNA sequence: TGTGCCAGCTCACCACAGGGACCCGGGACAGGCTCCTACAATGAGCAGTTCTTC.

The gene calls are TRBV2 and TRBJ1-4; TRBD1 matches 8 bases. The CDR3 length is 15 residues. Unmatched junction bases numbered 9, after V lost 5 bases and J lost 7 bases. In germline, CDR1 is SNHLY, CDR2 FYNNEI. CDR3 in DNA: TGTGCCAGCAGTATTACAGGGGGTGCGGTTGAAAAACTGTTTTTT. This sequence encodes CASSITGGAVEKLFF. The full variable domain, completed using reference TRBV2 and TRBJ1-4, is EPEVTQTPSHQVTQMGQEVILRCVPISNHLYFYWYRQILGQKVEFLVSFYNNEISEKSEIFDDQFSVERPDGSNFTLKIRSTKLEDSAMYFCASSITGGAVEKLFFGSGTQLSVL.

The chain recombines TRBV6-5 with TRBJ1-5; a possible D gene is TRBD1 (5 bases). This CDR3 contains 15 residues. Trimming took 0 bases from V and 5 from J, leaving 11 bases between them. Germline values: CDR1 MNHEY, CDR2 SVGAGI. The CDR3 region has the DNA TGTGCCAGCAGTTACTCGAAAGGGGCCGATCAGCCCCAGCATTTT. Translation: CASSYSKGADQPQHF.

The chain links TRBV19 to TRBJ2-5; 7 bases agree with TRBD1. V lost 4 bases and J lost 4; bases outside the gene matches: 6. The CDR3 has 14 amino acids. Germline V CDR1 and CDR2: LNHDA, SQIVND (reference sequence). The CDR3 coding sequence is TGTGCCAGTAGTAGTAGGGGGCGACGAGAGACCCAGTACTTC. This sequence encodes CASSSRGRRETQYF.